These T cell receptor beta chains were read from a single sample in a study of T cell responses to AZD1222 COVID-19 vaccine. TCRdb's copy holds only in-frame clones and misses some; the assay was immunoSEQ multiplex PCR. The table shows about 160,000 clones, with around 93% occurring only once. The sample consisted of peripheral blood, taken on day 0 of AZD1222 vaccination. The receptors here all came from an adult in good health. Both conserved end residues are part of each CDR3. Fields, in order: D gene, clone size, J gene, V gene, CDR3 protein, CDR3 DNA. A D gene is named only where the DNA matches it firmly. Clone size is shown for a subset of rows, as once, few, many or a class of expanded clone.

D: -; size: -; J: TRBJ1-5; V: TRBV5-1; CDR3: CASSLEGTQPQHF; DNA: TGCGCCAGCAGCTTGGAGGGAACTCAGCCCCAGCATTTT
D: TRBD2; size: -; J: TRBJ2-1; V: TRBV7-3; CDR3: CASSSNLGTSGRNEQFF; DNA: TGTGCCAGCAGCTCCAACCTCGGGACTAGCGGGAGAAATGAGCAGTTCTTC
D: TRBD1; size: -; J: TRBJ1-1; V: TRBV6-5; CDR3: CASSSDRVNTEAFF; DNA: TGTGCCAGCAGTTCGGACAGGGTGAACACTGAAGCTTTCTTT
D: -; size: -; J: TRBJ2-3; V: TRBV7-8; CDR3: CASSWTVPRTDTQYF; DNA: TGTGCCAGCAGCTGGACAGTGCCGAGGACAGATACGCAGTATTTT
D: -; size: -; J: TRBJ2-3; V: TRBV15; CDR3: CATSRGSLADTQYF; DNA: TGTGCCACCAGCAGAGGGTCATTGGCAGATACGCAGTATTTT
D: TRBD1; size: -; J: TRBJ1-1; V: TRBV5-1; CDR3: CASSLDGRDRERAFF; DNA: TGCGCCAGCAGCTTGGACGGCCGGGACAGGGAGAGAGCTTTCTTT
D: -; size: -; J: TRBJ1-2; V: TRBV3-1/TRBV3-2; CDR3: CASSPYGGTHYGYTF; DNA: TGTGCCAGCAGCCCTTATGGAGGAACCCACTATGGCTACACCTTC
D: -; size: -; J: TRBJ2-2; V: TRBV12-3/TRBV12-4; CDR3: CASPDSNTGELFF; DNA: TGTGCCAGCCCGGACTCGAACACCGGGGAGCTGTTTTTT
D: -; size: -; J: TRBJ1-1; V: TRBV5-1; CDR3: CASSWRGGGRSDEAFF; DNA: TGCGCCAGCAGCTGGCGGGGGGGCGGCAGGTCGGATGAAGCTTTCTTT
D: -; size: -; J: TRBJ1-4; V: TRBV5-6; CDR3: CASSLGRQTTNEKLFF; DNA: TGTGCCAGCAGCTTGGGACGGCAAACAACTAATGAAAAACTGTTTTTT
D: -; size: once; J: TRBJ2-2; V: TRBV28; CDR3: CASSLPETGELFF; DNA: TGTGCCAGCAGTTTACCGGAAACCGGGGAGCTGTTTTTT
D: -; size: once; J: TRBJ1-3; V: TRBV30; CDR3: CAWSVKAGNTIYF; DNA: TGTGCCTGGAGTGTAAAAGCTGGAAACACCATATATTTT
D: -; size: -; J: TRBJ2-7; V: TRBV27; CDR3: CASSFGGTYEQYF; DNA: TGTGCCAGCAGTTTCGGTGGGACCTACGAGCAGTACTTC
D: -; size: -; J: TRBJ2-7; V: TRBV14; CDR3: CASSQGTYEQYF; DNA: TGTGCCAGCAGCCAAGGCACTTACGAGCAGTACTTC
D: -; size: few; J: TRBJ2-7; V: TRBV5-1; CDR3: CASSNTGSHEQYF; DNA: TGCGCCAGCAGCAATACAGGGTCCCACGAGCAGTACTTC
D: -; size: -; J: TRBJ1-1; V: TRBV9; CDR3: CASSAGNQGHEAFF; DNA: TGTGCCAGCAGCGCTGGAAATCAGGGGCATGAAGCTTTCTTT
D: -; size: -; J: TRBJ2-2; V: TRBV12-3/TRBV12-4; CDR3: CASTRAGELFF; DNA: TGTGCCAGCACTCGGGCCGGGGAGCTGTTTTTT
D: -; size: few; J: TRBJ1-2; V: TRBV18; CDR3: CASSPQGGAPVDGYTF; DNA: TGTGCCAGCTCACCCCAGGGTGGGGCTCCAGTGGATGGCTACACCTTC
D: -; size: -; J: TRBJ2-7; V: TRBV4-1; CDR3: CASSQVGQVGYEQYF; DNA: TGCGCCAGCAGCCAAGTCGGGCAGGTTGGGTACGAGCAGTACTTC
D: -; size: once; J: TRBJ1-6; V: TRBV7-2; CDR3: CASKDGTGNSPLHF; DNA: TGTGCCAGCAAGGACGGGACGGGGAATTCACCCCTCCACTTT
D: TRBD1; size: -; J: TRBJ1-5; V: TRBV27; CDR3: CASRKLSGQGRHQPQHF; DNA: TGTGCCAGCAGGAAACTATCAGGACAGGGGCGACATCAGCCCCAGCATTTT
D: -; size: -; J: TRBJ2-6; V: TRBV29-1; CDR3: CSVEAGANVLTF; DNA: TGCAGCGTTGAGGCCGGGGCCAACGTCCTGACTTTC
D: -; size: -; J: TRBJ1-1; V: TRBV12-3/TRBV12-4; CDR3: CASSSGHTTEAFF; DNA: TGTGCCAGCAGTTCGGGACACACCACTGAAGCTTTCTTT
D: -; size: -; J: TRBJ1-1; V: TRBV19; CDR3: CANILPDREAFF; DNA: TGTGCCAACATTCTCCCGGACAGAGAAGCTTTCTTT
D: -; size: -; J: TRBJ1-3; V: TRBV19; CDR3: CASSAGGFGNTIYF; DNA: TGTGCCAGTAGCGCTGGGGGCTTTGGAAACACCATATATTTT
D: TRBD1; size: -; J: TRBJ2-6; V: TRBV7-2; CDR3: CASSLVGTGRSGANVLTF; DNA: TGTGCCAGCAGCTTAGTCGGGACAGGGCGGTCTGGGGCCAACGTCCTGACTTTC
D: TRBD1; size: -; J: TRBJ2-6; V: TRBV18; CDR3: CASSPMGQGTGANVLTF; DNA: TGTGCCAGCTCACCAATGGGACAGGGGACTGGGGCCAACGTCCTGACTTTC
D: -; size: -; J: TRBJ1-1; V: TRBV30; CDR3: CAWGRGGGAAFF; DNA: TGTGCCTGGGGAAGGGGCGGGGGAGCAGCTTTCTTT
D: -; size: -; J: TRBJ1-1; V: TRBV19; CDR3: CASRKYIRDRPRDTEAFF; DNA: TGTGCCAGTAGGAAATATATTAGAGACAGGCCCCGGGACACTGAAGCTTTCTTT
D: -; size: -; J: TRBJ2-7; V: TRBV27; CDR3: CASSSTTTVGYEQYF; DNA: TGTGCCAGCAGTTCGACTACCACAGTCGGGTACGAGCAGTACTTC
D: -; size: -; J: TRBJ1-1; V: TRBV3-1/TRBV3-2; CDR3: CASSQEWANTEAFF; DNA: TGTGCCAGCAGCCAAGAGTGGGCGAACACTGAAGCTTTCTTT
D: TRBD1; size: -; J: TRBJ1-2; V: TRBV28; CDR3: CASSLYPGQGGGYTF; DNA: TGTGCCAGCAGTTTATACCCGGGACAGGGAGGCGGCTACACCTTC
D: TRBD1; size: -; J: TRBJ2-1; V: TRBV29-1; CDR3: CSVDSGTGVGEQFF; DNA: TGCAGCGTTGATTCTGGGACAGGGGTCGGAGAGCAGTTCTTC
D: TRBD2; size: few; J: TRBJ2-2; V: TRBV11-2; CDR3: CASGGGGRYTGELFF; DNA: TGTGCCAGCGGCGGCGGGGGGCGGTACACCGGGGAGCTGTTTTTT
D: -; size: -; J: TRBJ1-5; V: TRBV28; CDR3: CASSSTGAYSNQPQHF; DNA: TGTGCCAGCAGTTCCACTGGGGCTTATAGCAATCAGCCCCAGCATTTT
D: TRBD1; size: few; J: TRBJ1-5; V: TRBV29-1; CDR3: CSVEAGGLGQPQHF; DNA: TGCAGCGTTGAAGCAGGGGGCTTGGGGCAGCCCCAGCATTTT
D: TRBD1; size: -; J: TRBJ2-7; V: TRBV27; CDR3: CASGEFRQGVHEQYF; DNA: TGTGCCAGCGGGGAATTTCGACAGGGGGTCCACGAGCAGTACTTC
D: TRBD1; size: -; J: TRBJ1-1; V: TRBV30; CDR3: CAWSANTQGANTEAFF; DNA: TGTGCCTGGAGTGCCAATACACAGGGGGCGAACACTGAAGCTTTCTTT
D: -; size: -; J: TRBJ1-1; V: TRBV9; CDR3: CASSVATNTEAFF; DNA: TGTGCCAGCAGCGTAGCCACGAACACTGAAGCTTTCTTT
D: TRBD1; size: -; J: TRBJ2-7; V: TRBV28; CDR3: CASGFRGGVEQYF; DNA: TGTGCCAGCGGTTTCCGAGGGGGCGTCGAGCAGTACTTC
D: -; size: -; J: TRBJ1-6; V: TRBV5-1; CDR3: CASSEALNSPLHF; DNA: TGCGCCAGCAGCGAAGCACTTAATTCACCCCTCCACTTT
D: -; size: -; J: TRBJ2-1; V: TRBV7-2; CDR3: CASSSRPGNEQFF; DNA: TGTGCCAGCAGCTCCCGCCCCGGAAATGAGCAGTTCTTC
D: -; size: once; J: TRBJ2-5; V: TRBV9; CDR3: CASSVAGLWVETQYF; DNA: TGTGCCAGCAGCGTGGCTGGGTTATGGGTAGAGACCCAGTACTTC
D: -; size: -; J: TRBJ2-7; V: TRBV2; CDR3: CASSAYNEQYF; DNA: TGTGCCAGCAGTGCATATAACGAGCAGTACTTC
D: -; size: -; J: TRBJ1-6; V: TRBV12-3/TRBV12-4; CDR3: CASRGGRPPLHF; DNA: TGTGCCAGCAGGGGGGGACGGCCACCCCTCCACTTT
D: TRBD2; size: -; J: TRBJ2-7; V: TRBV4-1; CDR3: CASSQGLGLAGLRYF; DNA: TGCGCCAGCAGCCAAGGTTTGGGACTAGCGGGCCTTCGGTACTTC
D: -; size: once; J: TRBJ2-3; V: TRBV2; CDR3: CASSERPDGADTQYF; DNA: TGTGCCAGCAGTGAAAGACCGGACGGAGCAGATACGCAGTATTTT
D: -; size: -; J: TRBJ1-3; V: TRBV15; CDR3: CATSRDQGSSGNTIYF; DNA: TGTGCCACCAGCAGAGATCAGGGGAGCTCTGGAAACACCATATATTTT
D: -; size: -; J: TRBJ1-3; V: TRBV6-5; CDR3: CASNIRGFGNTIYF; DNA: TGTGCCAGCAATATCCGGGGGTTTGGAAACACCATATATTTT
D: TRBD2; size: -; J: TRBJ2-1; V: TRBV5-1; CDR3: CASSSVRDYVDEQFF; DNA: TGCGCCAGCAGCTCCGTCCGGGACTACGTCGATGAGCAGTTCTTC
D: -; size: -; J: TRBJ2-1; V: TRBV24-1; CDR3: CATSGPSHPKYNEQFF; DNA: TGTGCCACCAGTGGGCCATCACATCCCAAATACAATGAGCAGTTCTTC
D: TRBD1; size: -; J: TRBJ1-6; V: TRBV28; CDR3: CASQRDRNNSPLHF; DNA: TGTGCCAGCCAAAGGGACAGGAATAATTCACCCCTCCACTTT
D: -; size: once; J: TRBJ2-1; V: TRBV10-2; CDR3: CASRVDEQFF; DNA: TGCGCCAGCAGGGTGGATGAGCAGTTCTTC
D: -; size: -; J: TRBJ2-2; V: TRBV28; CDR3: CASSRRRGPRELFF; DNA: TGTGCCAGCAGCCGCCGTCGAGGCCCAAGGGAGCTGTTTTTT
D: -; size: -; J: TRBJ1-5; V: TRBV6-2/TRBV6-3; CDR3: CASSPQAGKPQHF; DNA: TGTGCCAGCAGCCCCCAAGCAGGGAAGCCCCAGCATTTT
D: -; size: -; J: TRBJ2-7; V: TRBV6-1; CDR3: CASSEARPVDWGYTSEQYF; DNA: TGTGCCAGCAGTGAAGCCAGGCCGGTGGATTGGGGTTATACTAGCGAGCAGTACTTC
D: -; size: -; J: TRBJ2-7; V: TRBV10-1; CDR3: CASSESASYNEQYF; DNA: TGCGCCAGCAGTGAGTCGGCTAGCTATAACGAGCAGTACTTC
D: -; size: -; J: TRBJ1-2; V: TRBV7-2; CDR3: CASSLAQEKYYGYTF; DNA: TGTGCCAGCAGCTTAGCCCAGGAGAAGTACTATGGCTACACCTTC
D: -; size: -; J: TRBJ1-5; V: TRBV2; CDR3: CASSESGLMNQPQHF; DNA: TGTGCCAGCAGTGAATCGGGGTTGATGAATCAGCCCCAGCATTTT
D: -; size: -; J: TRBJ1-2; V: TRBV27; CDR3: CASSLDRDYGYTF; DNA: TGTGCCAGCAGTTTAGACCGAGACTATGGCTACACCTTC